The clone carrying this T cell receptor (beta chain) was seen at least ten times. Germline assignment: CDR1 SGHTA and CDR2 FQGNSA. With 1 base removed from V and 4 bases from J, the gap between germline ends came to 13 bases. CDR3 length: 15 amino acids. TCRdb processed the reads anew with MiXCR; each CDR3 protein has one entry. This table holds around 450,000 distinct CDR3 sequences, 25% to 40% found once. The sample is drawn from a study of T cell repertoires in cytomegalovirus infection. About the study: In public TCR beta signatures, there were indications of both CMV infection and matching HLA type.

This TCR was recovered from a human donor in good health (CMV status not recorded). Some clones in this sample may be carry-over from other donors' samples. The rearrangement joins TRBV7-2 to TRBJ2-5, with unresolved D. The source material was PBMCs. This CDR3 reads CASSLGRPGIETQYF. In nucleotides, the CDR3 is TGTGCCAGCAGCTTAGGACGACCCGGCATAGAGACCCAGTACTTC.